A selection of T cell receptor beta chains follows, all from one sample in a study of T cells in Graves' hyperthyroidism and ophthalmopathy. Using its own MiXCR run on the multiplex PCR reads, TCRdb lists one record per CDR3 protein. The repertoire includes over 350,000 distinct CDR3 sequences, about an eighth of them detected once, and 25% to 30% sits in the top ten. Sequenced: blood. These receptors were taken from a man aged 50-60 years with Graves' ophthalmopathy. Each CDR3 is given with its conserved first and last residue. The D gene is left open where the match is weak. Size tells how often a clone was seen (once, few, many) or the class of an expanded clone, and some rows leave it out.

TRBD1	TRBV10-3	TRBJ2-5	many	TGTGCCATCAGTGACTGGGACAGAAAAGAGACCCAGTACTTC	CAISDWDRKETQYF
NA	TRBV11-1	TRBJ2-5	many	TGTGCCAGCAGCTCAAGGGGGGAGACCCAGTACTTC	CASSSRGETQYF
TRBD2	TRBV28	TRBJ2-1	many	TGTGCCAGCAGTTCCCTTGGCGGGAGCTCCTACAATGAGCAGTTCTTC	CASSSLGGSSYNEQFF
NA	TRBV14	TRBJ1-5	NA	TGTGCCAGCAGCCGAGCTATCAATCAGCCCCAGCATTTT	CASSRAINQPQHF
NA	TRBV20-1	TRBJ2-1	NA	TGCAGTGCTAGCCAGAAGACCATTGAGCAGTTCTTC	CSASQKTIEQFF
TRBD2	TRBV12-3/TRBV12-4	TRBJ2-3	many	TGTGCCAGCAGTTCGCGGACTAGCGGGTCCTCGCAGTATTTT	CASSSRTSGSSQYF
NA	TRBV27	TRBJ2-7	many	TGTGCCAGCAGTGTCCAGACTAGGCCCCACATCTACGAGCAGTACTTC	CASSVQTRPHIYEQYF
TRBD2	TRBV29-1	TRBJ2-1	few	TGCAGCGTTGAGGCTAGCGGGAAAGAACGGTTCTTC	CSVEASGKERFF
TRBD2	TRBV30	TRBJ2-2	NA	TGTGCCGGGAAGCGGGAGGGCCCTCTTCCCGGGGAGCTGTTTTTT	CAGKREGPLPGELFF
NA	TRBV20-1	TRBJ1-2	many	TGCAGTGCTAGAGCGAAGGACGTGGCCTATGGCTACACCTTC	CSARAKDVAYGYTF
TRBD2	TRBV5-4	TRBJ2-7	NA	TGTGCCAGCAGCTTGGCGGCTAGCGGGGCGTCCTACGAGCAGTACTTC	CASSLAASGASYEQYF
TRBD1	TRBV7-9	TRBJ1-6	NA	TGTGCCAGCAGCTCTAGACAGGGTCAGGCTCTGAATAATTCACCCCTCCACTTT	CASSSRQGQALNNSPLHF
TRBD1	TRBV7-9	TRBJ2-1	many	TGTGCCAGCAGCTTAGCTGAGGTCAGGGGGCATGAGCAGTTCTTC	CASSLAEVRGHEQFF
TRBD2	TRBV7-2	TRBJ2-7	once	TGTGCCAGCAGCTTAGACCTAGCGGGAGGGAGGCAGTACTTC	CASSLDLAGGRQYF
NA	TRBV24-1	TRBJ1-5	NA	TGTGCCACCAGTGAGCCGAGAAGCAATCAGCCCCAGCATTTT	CATSEPRSNQPQHF
NA	TRBV19	TRBJ2-1	many	TGTGCCAGTAGTATCCAGGGGCATGAGCAGTTCTTC	CASSIQGHEQFF
NA	TRBV6-5	TRBJ2-2	NA	TGTGCCAGCAGTTACTCAAGCCGCGGGGAGCTGTTTTTT	CASSYSSRGELFF
NA	TRBV4-2	TRBJ2-6	NA	TGTGCCAGCAGCCAAGACAGGGGGGACTCTGGGGCCAACGTCCTGACTTTC	CASSQDRGDSGANVLTF
NA	TRBV7-9	TRBJ2-7	many	TGTGCCAGCAGCTTTGGAGTGGGGGGCACGTACGAGCAGTACTTC	CASSFGVGGTYEQYF
NA	TRBV3-1	TRBJ2-1	many	TGTGCCAGCAGCCAAGGGATGGCGGGAACCTACAATGAGCAGTTCTTC	CASSQGMAGTYNEQFF
TRBD2	TRBV7-8	TRBJ2-7	many	TGTGCCAGCAGCCCACTCGGGACTAGCGGGTCGTACGAGCAGTACTTC	CASSPLGTSGSYEQYF
TRBD1	TRBV28	TRBJ2-5	many	TGTGCCAGCAGCCCGACCGGGACAGACCAAGAGACCCAGTACTTC	CASSPTGTDQETQYF
NA	TRBV27	TRBJ1-2	many	TGTGCCAGCAGTTTCGACCCTCAGGACTATGGCTACACCTTC	CASSFDPQDYGYTF
TRBD2	TRBV3-1	TRBJ2-5	many	TGTGCCAGCAGCCCCCGCACTAGCGTCGACTGGGAGACCCAGTACTTC	CASSPRTSVDWETQYF
NA	TRBV7-9	TRBJ2-7	many	TGTGCCAGCAGCTTATCGGGGGGCCCCTACGAGCAGTACTTC	CASSLSGGPYEQYF
NA	TRBV11-3	TRBJ2-1	many	TGTGCCAGCAGCTTAGCGGGAGCCCAATACAATGAGCAGTTCTTC	CASSLAGAQYNEQFF
NA	TRBV6-5	TRBJ2-1	NA	TGTGCCAGCAGTTACAGGATCGGCGCCTTCTACAATGAGCAGTTCTTC	CASSYRIGAFYNEQFF
NA	TRBV27	TRBJ1-2	NA	TGTGCCAGCAGTTCCACCTCCAGGACAGCGGATTATGGCTACACCTTC	CASSSTSRTADYGYTF
NA	TRBV6-1	TRBJ2-7	NA	TGTGCCAGCAGTGCCGCTTTAGGCTACGAGCAGTACTTC	CASSAALGYEQYF
TRBD2	TRBV6-1	TRBJ2-1	many	TGTGCCAGCAGTTTCCCACTCCGGCGGGAGACCTACAATGAGCAGTTCTTC	CASSFPLRRETYNEQFF
NA	TRBV5-1	TRBJ2-3	NA	TGCGCCAGCAGCACCCCTATACCCACAGATACGCAGTATTTT	CASSTPIPTDTQYF
TRBD1	TRBV28	TRBJ2-7	many	TGTGCCAGCCGTCTAGGGACAGGGGCCTACGAGCAGTACTTC	CASRLGTGAYEQYF
NA	TRBV5-1	TRBJ2-1	NA	TGCGCCAGCAGCTACGCCAGCGGAGAGCAGTTCTTC	CASSYASGEQFF
TRBD1	TRBV5-1	TRBJ1-1	NA	TGCGCCAGCCTCTGGATCGTGGGACAGGGGGCGCAAACTGAAGCTTTCTTT	CASLWIVGQGAQTEAFF
NA	TRBV12-3/TRBV12-4	TRBJ2-3	many	TGTGCCAGCGAGGGGAGAGGCACAGATACGCAGTATTTT	CASEGRGTDTQYF
NA	TRBV30	TRBJ1-1	many	TGTGCCTGGAGCTACGGGATTCAGGGCGGCACTGAAGCTTTCTTT	CAWSYGIQGGTEAFF
TRBD1	TRBV30	TRBJ2-5	many	TGTGCCTGGAGTGTCGACAGGGCCGTACAAGAGACCCAGTACTTC	CAWSVDRAVQETQYF
NA	TRBV9	TRBJ1-1	few	TGTGCCAGCAGCGTCCTTGGGGGGACTGAAGCTTTCTTT	CASSVLGGTEAFF
NA	TRBV3-1	TRBJ1-2	many	TGTGCCAGCAGCCATGAGGGGCGCCTTAACTATGGCTACACCTTC	CASSHEGRLNYGYTF
NA	TRBV5-1	TRBJ2-2	few	TGCGCCAGCAGCTTCAATCGGGTACAGGCTACCGGGGAGCTGTTTTTT	CASSFNRVQATGELFF
TRBD2	TRBV20-1	TRBJ2-1	many	TGCAGTGCTAGTGATCATCAACCCGGGACTAGCGGGAGGAGTTACAATGAGCAGTTCTTC	CSASDHQPGTSGRSYNEQFF
NA	TRBV29-1	TRBJ2-3	NA	TGCAGCGTTGTGGGTGAGGAAGGAGATACGCAGTATTTT	CSVVGEEGDTQYF
NA	TRBV18	TRBJ2-3	many	TGTGCCAGCCGAACGACTAGCACAGATACGCAGTATTTT	CASRTTSTDTQYF
TRBD1	TRBV7-9	TRBJ1-5	NA	TGTGCCAGCAGCGTCCCGGGACAGGGTAGTCAGCCCCAGCATTTT	CASSVPGQGSQPQHF
NA	TRBV5-1	TRBJ2-1	NA	TGCGCCAGCAGCCGAGACAACAATGAGCAGTTCTTC	CASSRDNNEQFF
TRBD1	TRBV5-1	TRBJ2-7	many	TGCGCCAGCAGCTTGGGACAGGGTACCGAGCAGTACTTC	CASSLGQGTEQYF
NA	TRBV6-1	TRBJ1-1	NA	TGTGCCAGCCAAAGAGTGAACACTGAAGCTTTCTTT	CASQRVNTEAFF
NA	TRBV5-1	TRBJ2-6	many	TGCGCCAGCAGCTTGGTCTCTGGGGCCAACGTCCTGACTTTC	CASSLVSGANVLTF
TRBD1	TRBV5-1	TRBJ2-1	many	TGCGCCAGCAGCTATCAGACAGGGGGCAATGAGCAGTTCTTC	CASSYQTGGNEQFF
TRBD1	TRBV2	TRBJ1-3	many	TGTGCCAGCAGTGGGTCCCGGGACAGTGGAAACACCATATATTTT	CASSGSRDSGNTIYF
NA	TRBV2	TRBJ1-6	few	TGTGCCGGCAGCCCCGAGGGGTGGGCACCCCTCCACTTT	CAGSPEGWAPLHF
TRBD2	TRBV25-1	TRBJ2-1	NA	TGTGCCAGCAGTGCAGCGGGAGAGGTTCCCCACAATGAGCAGTTCTTC	CASSAAGEVPHNEQFF
NA	TRBV3-1	TRBJ2-7	NA	TGTGCCAGCAGCGTAAAACCCACCCACTACGAGCAGTACTTC	CASSVKPTHYEQYF
NA	TRBV20-1	TRBJ1-6	few	TGCAGTGCTAGGGGGACAACGAAGAATTCACCCCTCCACTTT	CSARGTTKNSPLHF